Shown below are 15 T cell receptor beta chains from a single sample sequenced in a study of cytomegalovirus exposure and HLA in healthy donors. Some clones are missing from TCRdb's copy, which holds only in-frame ones; the method was immunoSEQ multiplex PCR. The sample records roughly 70,000 clones, around four fifths being singletons. Source material: PBMCs. The receptors here all came from a man aged 30-40 years in good health and CMV-seronegative.

The V gene is TRBV18, the J gene TRBJ2-7; tentatively, D is TRBD1 or TRBD2 (5 bases each). CDR1 and CDR2 from the germline V gene are KGHSH and LQKENI. V lost 4 bases and J 7 bases, leaving 14 bases between the germline ends. CDR3 length: 13 residues. For the CDR3, the DNA is TGTGCCAGCTCACGGGACGGCCCAGGGGAGCAGTACGTC. Translation gives CASSRDGPGEQYV.

The chain employs TRBV6-1 and TRBJ2-1; D gene unclear. Germline CDR1 is MNHNS and CDR2 is SASEGT. The CDR3 is made up of 17 amino acids. The V end lost 1 base, the J end lost 0 bases, and 13 bases lay between the germline ends. CDR3: CASSEVLTQPSYNEQFF. The CDR3 DNA reads TGTGCCAGCAGTGAAGTTTTGACTCAACCCTCCTACAATGAGCAGTTCTTC.

The chain combines TRBV6-1 with TRBJ1-2, with TRBD1 matching 7 bases. Trimming cost V 4 bases and J 3 bases; bases outside gene matches: 8. The germline V gene encodes CDR1 MNHNS and CDR2 SASEGT. The CDR3 consists of 15 residues. CDR3 loop: CASSGTEDRDYGYTF. CDR3 sequence (DNA): TGTGCCAGCAGTGGCACTGAAGACAGGGACTATGGCTACACCTTC.

The V gene is TRBV15, the J gene TRBJ2-3; TRBD2 matches at 7 bases. The CDR3 is 16 amino acids. Per the germline V gene, CDR1 is LNHNV and CDR2 is YYDKDF (reference sequence). The ends lost 5 bases at V and 2 bases at J; junction bases unmatched: 10. The CDR3 DNA follows: TGTGCCACCAGCGAGGGGAGTGGGGGGGTCACAGATACGCAGTATTTT. Residues: CATSEGSGGVTDTQYF. The full variable domain, completed using reference TRBV15 and TRBJ2-3, is DAMVIQNPRYQVTQFGKPVTLSCSQTLNHNVMYWYQQKSSQAPKLLFHYYDKDFNNEADTPDNFQSRRPNTSFCFLDIRSPGLGDTAMYLCATSEGSGGVTDTQYFGPGTRLTVL.

The V call is TRBV27, the J call TRBJ1-4; perhaps TRBD1 as D (5 bases). Trimming stripped 4 bases from V and 8 bases from J, with 11 bases between. The CDR3 is 13 residues long. Germline lookup yields CDR1 MNHEY and CDR2 SMNVEV (reference sequence). CDR3 nucleotides: TGTGCCAGCAGTTCCAGCAGGGCGGAAAAACTGTTTTTT. Translating it yields CASSSSRAEKLFF.

This clone was recorded only once. This chain joins TRBV5-6 and TRBJ2-2; TRBD2 might be the D (6 bases). CDR3 length equals 14 residues. Trimming cost V 4 bases and J 7 bases, with 14 bases left between them. The germline CDR1 and CDR2 sequences are SGHDT and YYEEEE. The CDR3 region has the DNA TGTGCCAGCAGCAGAGTAGGAGGGGTCGGGGAGCTGTTTTTT. Its translation: CASSRVGGVGELFF.

The rearrangement uses TRBV27 and TRBJ2-1; 7 bases fit TRBD1. The J segment lost 4 bases and the V segment lost 7 bases, leaving 7 bases of the junction unmatched. Germline CDR1 MNHEY, CDR2 SMNVEV (reference sequence). This CDR3 contains 14 residues. As DNA, the CDR3 is TGTGCCAGCACCGGGACAGAAAGATACAATGAGCAGTTCTTC. This encodes CASTGTERYNEQFF.

The V gene is TRBV11-2, the J gene TRBJ2-1; 10 bases align to TRBD2. Germline V CDR1 and CDR2: SGHAT, FQNNGV. V dropped 1 base and J dropped 8; count of bases not matched to a gene: 11. This CDR3 has 17 residues. This CDR3 is CASSLVGRLAGAYEQFF. Written as DNA, the CDR3 is TGTGCCAGCAGCTTAGTCGGGAGGCTAGCGGGGGCATATGAGCAGTTCTTC.

The V and J genes are TRBV19 and TRBJ1-6; D is uncertain. The CDR3 is 13 residues long. With 2 bases removed from V and 7 bases from J, the gap between germline ends came to 6 bases. The germline CDR1 and CDR2 sequences are LNHDA and SQIVND (reference sequence). CDR3 amino acids: CASSINGNSPLHF. CDR3 DNA: TGTGCCAGTAGTATAAACGGGAATTCACCCCTCCACTTT.

The genes are TRBV7-8 and TRBJ2-1; 9 bases are shared with TRBD2. Germline V CDR1 and CDR2: SGHVS, FQNEAQ. The CDR3 consists of 19 residues. The V and J ends lost 3 bases and 8 bases, in that order; junction bases with no gene match: 20. This CDR3 reads CASSFYRAGVSGSGHEQFF. The CDR3, as DNA: TGTGCCAGCAGCTTTTACCGAGCCGGGGTTAGCGGGAGTGGGCATGAGCAGTTCTTC.

The chain uses TRBV28 and TRBJ2-3; tentative D call: TRBD2 (6 bases). The CDR3 totals 16 residues. Germline loops: CDR1 MDHEN, CDR2 SYDVKM. Trimming took off 1 base at V and 1 base at J, with 12 bases between the two ends. In DNA form, the CDR3 reads TGTGCCAGCAGTTTATCACCCGGGAGCCGCACAGATACGCAGTATTTT. Its translation: CASSLSPGSRTDTQYF.

This chain uses TRBV27 with TRBJ2-5; D possibly corresponds to TRBD1 (8 bases). Trimming removed 4 bases from V and 7 bases from J, with 13 bases in between. The CDR3 is made up of 13 amino acids. CDR1 and CDR2 from the germline V gene are MNHEY and SMNVEV (reference sequence). The DNA for the CDR3 is TGTGCCAGCAGTTCGGACAGGGAGGGGACCCAGTACTTC. It specifies CASSSDREGTQYF.

This chain joins TRBV29-1 and TRBJ2-1; D is possibly TRBD2 (6 bases). This CDR3 region has 13 residues. The V and J ends lost 6 bases and 10 bases respectively, with 19 bases between them. Germline CDR1 and CDR2: SQVTM and ANQGSEA. The CDR3 sequence: CSVDSGGGSEQFF. The CDR3, as DNA: TGCAGCGTCGACTCTGGTGGGGGGAGCGAGCAGTTCTTC.

V usage is TRBV7-9 and J usage is TRBJ2-7, with 9 bases fitting TRBD2. V gave up 5 bases and J gave up 3 bases; unmatched junction bases: 5. CDR1 is SEHNR and CDR2 is FQNEAQ in the germline V gene (reference sequence). The CDR3 spans 14 residues. DNA for the CDR3: TGTGCCAGCAGCAAGGCTAGCGGGGTCTACGAGCAGTACTTC. Residues: CASSKASGVYEQYF.

The chain uses TRBV15 and TRBJ1-1; 10 bases line up with TRBD1. CDR1 is LNHNV, CDR2 YYDKDF, per germline (reference sequence). With V trimmed by 6 bases and J by 5 bases, 6 bases remained unmatched. The CDR3 spans 14 residues. CDR3 sequence: CATRATGGRTEAFF. DNA for the CDR3: TGTGCCACCAGGGCGACAGGGGGCAGAACTGAAGCTTTCTTT.